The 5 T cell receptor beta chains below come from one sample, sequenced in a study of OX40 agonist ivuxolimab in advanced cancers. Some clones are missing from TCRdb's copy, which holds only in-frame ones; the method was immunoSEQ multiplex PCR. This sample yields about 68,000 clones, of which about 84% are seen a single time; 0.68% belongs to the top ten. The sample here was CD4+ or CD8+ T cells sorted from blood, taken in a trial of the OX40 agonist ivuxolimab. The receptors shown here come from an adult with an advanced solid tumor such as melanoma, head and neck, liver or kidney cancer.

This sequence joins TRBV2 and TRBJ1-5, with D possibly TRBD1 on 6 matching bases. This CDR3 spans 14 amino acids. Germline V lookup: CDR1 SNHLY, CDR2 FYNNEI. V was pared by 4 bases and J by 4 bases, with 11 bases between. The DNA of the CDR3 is TGTGCCAGCAGTGTTCGTCAGGGGAATCAGCCCCAGCATTTT. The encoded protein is CASSVRQGNQPQHF.

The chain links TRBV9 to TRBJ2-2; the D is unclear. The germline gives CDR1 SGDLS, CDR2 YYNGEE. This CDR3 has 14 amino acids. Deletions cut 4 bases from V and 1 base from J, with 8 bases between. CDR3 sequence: CASSPYWNTGELFF. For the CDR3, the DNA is TGTGCCAGCAGCCCCTATTGGAACACCGGGGAGCTGTTTTTT.

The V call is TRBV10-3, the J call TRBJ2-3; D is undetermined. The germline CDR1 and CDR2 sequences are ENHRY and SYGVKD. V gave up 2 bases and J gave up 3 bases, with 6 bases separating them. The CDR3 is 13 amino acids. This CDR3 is CAISEPRTDTQYF. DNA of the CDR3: TGTGCCATCAGTGAGCCCCGGACAGATACGCAGTATTTT.

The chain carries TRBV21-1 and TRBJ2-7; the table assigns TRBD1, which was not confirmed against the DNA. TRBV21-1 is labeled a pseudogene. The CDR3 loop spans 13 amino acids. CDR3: CASSRQGHYEQYF. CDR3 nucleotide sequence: TGTGCCAGCAGCCGACAGGGGCACTACGAGCAGTACTTC.

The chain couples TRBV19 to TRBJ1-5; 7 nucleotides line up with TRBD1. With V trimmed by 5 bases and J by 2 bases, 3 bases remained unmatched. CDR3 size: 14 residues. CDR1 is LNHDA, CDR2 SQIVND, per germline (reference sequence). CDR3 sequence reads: CASSLGGGNQPQHF. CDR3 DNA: TGTGCCAGTAGTCTAGGGGGCGGCAATCAGCCCCAGCATTTT.